The clone carrying this T cell receptor (beta chain) has a handful of counts. V dropped 0 bases and J dropped 0 bases, with 10 bases sitting between them. Looked up from germline, CDR1 is SGHNT and CDR2 is YYREEE (reference sequence). The CDR3 totals 16 residues. This sample was included in a study of blood T cell repertoires in COVID-19. Per the study methods: From reference gene primer amplification, estimates of nucleated cell counts were derived. Produced via immunoSEQ multiplex PCR; TCRdb's table is partial and in-frame only. From that table come the V and J calls and clone size; the DNA was used to work out D and trimming. This table has about 160,000 clones, about three quarters appearing once.

The V call is TRBV5-4, the J call TRBJ1-3, with D maybe TRBD1 (5 bases). The specimen sequenced was peripheral blood. The receptor comes from a man between 60 and 75 years old with acute or convalescent COVID-19. CDR3 in DNA: TGTGCCAGCAGCTTGGGACAGCCGTTCTCTGGAAACACCATATATTTT. Translated: CASSLGQPFSGNTIYF.